This TCR beta chain was profiled in a study of T cell responses to AZD1222 COVID-19 vaccine. Data came from immunoSEQ multiplex PCR; TCRdb stores just in-frame clones and leaves some out. The sample shows around 130,000 clones, 93% of them seen only once. Trimming removed 7 bases at V and 1 base at J, with 19 bases between. CDR1 and CDR2 (germline): WSHSY, SAAADI. The CDR3 consists of 16 residues. This specimen consisted of peripheral blood, obtained on day 0 of AZD1222 vaccination. This TCR derives from an adult in good health. The chain uses TRBV10-2 and TRBJ1-1; D uncertain. The CDR3 nucleotides read TGCGCCAGCATTCCCTTGAATAGCGACGCGAACACTGAAGCTTTCTTT. Protein: CASIPLNSDANTEAFF.